These T cell receptor beta chains were read from a single sample in a study of T-cell memory formation after mild COVID-19. From the 5' RACE reads, TCRdb called clonotypes with MiXCR, one entry per CDR3 protein. The sample has fewer than 500,000 distinct CDR3 sequences; around a quarter are singletons. The sequenced sample consisted of PBMCs or a T cell subset sorted from them (not recorded which). The receptor set was obtained from an adult woman who had mild COVID-19 (a few samples of this study predate the infection). Cell type and time point are not known. Each CDR3 is given with its conserved first and last residue. The order of the fields is clone size, CDR3 length, D gene, J gene, V gene, CDR3 DNA, CDR3 protein. A D gene is named only where the DNA matches it firmly. Not all rows give a size; the values are once, few, many and, for expanded clones, a class.

>NA|15|TRBD2|TRBJ2-2|TRBV20-1
TGCAGTGCTTTTAGCGGGGAGACAAACACCGGGGAGCTGTTTTTT
CSAFSGETNTGELFF
>few|15|TRBD2|TRBJ2-3|TRBV2
TGTGCCAGCAGTAGCGGGGGGGCCGGAGCAGATACGCAGTATTTT
CASSSGGAGADTQYF
>NA|17|NA|TRBJ2-6|TRBV7-3
TGTGCCACCAGAAAGGTCGGGGATCAGGCTGGGGCCAACGTCCTGACTTTC
CATRKVGDQAGANVLTF
>NA|15|TRBD1|TRBJ1-2|TRBV4-1
TGCGCCAGCAGCCAAGGACAGGGGGGACCCTATGGCTACACCTTC
CASSQGQGGPYGYTF
>NA|14|NA|TRBJ1-1|TRBV5-1
TGCGCCAGCAATATCGGTTCGGCGAACACTGAAGCTTTCTTT
CASNIGSANTEAFF
>few|17|TRBD2|TRBJ2-7|TRBV5-4
TGTGCCAGCAGCTTGGGGCGGGAGGGCCCCGTGTCGCGTGAGCAGTACTTC
CASSLGREGPVSREQYF
>NA|15|NA|TRBJ2-6|TRBV5-5
TGTGCCAGCAGCTTCCCCAGCTCTGGGGCCAACGTCCTGACTTTC
CASSFPSSGANVLTF
>NA|16|TRBD2|TRBJ2-3|TRBV7-8
TGTGCCAGCAGCCTCGCCTCTAGCGGGAACACAGATACGCAGTATTTT
CASSLASSGNTDTQYF
>few|17|TRBD1|TRBJ2-7|TRBV20-1
TGCAGTGCTAGAGCCCTAGGGATACAGGGGGTCCCTTACGAGCAGTACTTC
CSARALGIQGVPYEQYF
>NA|13|NA|TRBJ1-2|TRBV6-2/TRBV6-3
TGTGCCAGCAGGAGTGGGATGCGCTATGGCTACACCTTC
CASRSGMRYGYTF
>NA|17|TRBD2|TRBJ2-1|TRBV6-1
TGTGCCAGCAGCTTGGGACTAGCGGGGGCCCGTTGGAGTGAGCAGTTCTTC
CASSLGLAGARWSEQFF
>NA|13|NA|TRBJ1-5|TRBV19
TGTGCCAGTAGTATAGCCACGGATCAGCCCCAGCATTTT
CASSIATDQPQHF
>NA|15|TRBD1|TRBJ2-2|TRBV7-9
TGTGCCAGCAGCCAAGGACAGGGGCACACCGGGGAGCTGTTTTTT
CASSQGQGHTGELFF
>NA|13|TRBD2|TRBJ2-1|TRBV7-9
TGTGCCGGGTCGCCAGCGGGAGACAATGAGCAGTTCTTC
CAGSPAGDNEQFF
>NA|14|NA|TRBJ2-2|TRBV14
TGTGCCAGCAGCCAAGTTACCCTAACCGGGGAGCTGTTTTTT
CASSQVTLTGELFF
>NA|14|TRBD1|TRBJ2-7|TRBV18
TGTGCCAGCTCACCTGGGACAGTCCTGTACGAGCAGTACTTC
CASSPGTVLYEQYF
>NA|15|TRBD1|TRBJ1-6|TRBV7-2
TGTGCCAGCAGCTCAACAACAGGGGGGATTTCACCCCTCCACTTT
CASSSTTGGISPLHF
>few|14|NA|TRBJ1-1|TRBV7-9
TGTGCCAGCAGCCGCTATGGGGGTAACACTGAAGCTTTCTTT
CASSRYGGNTEAFF
>NA|14|NA|TRBJ2-5|TRBV27
TGTGCCAGCAGTCCGCACGGAGGGGCAGAGACCCAGTACTTC
CASSPHGGAETQYF
>many|12|NA|TRBJ2-5|TRBV5-1
TGCGCCAGCAGCCCGGAACAAGAGACCCAGTACTTC
CASSPEQETQYF
>few|17|TRBD2|TRBJ2-7|TRBV4-2
TGTGCCAGCAGCCAATTACTAGCGGGAGCACGTTACTACGAGCAGTACTTC
CASSQLLAGARYYEQYF
>NA|17|NA|TRBJ2-4|TRBV5-5
TGTGCCAGCAGCCGAGTAGAGGGTTACGGGGCCAAAAACATTCAGTACTTC
CASSRVEGYGAKNIQYF
>few|15|TRBD1|TRBJ2-7|TRBV3-1
TGTGCCAGCAGTCCGACAGGGGGCTGGCCCTACGAGCAGTACTTC
CASSPTGGWPYEQYF
>NA|15|NA|TRBJ2-3|TRBV24-1
TGTGCCACCAGTGAGCAGTATGGGGGGCCAGATACGCAGTATTTT
CATSEQYGGPDTQYF
>few|14|NA|TRBJ2-1|TRBV29-1
TGCAGCGTTGAAGTCGGGAGAGGTGACAATGAGCAGTTCTTC
CSVEVGRGDNEQFF
>few|16|TRBD1|TRBJ2-7|TRBV20-1
TGCAGTGCTAGAGATCTGAAAGGGACAGGGCTCCACGAGCAGTACTTC
CSARDLKGTGLHEQYF
>NA|13|NA|TRBJ2-5|TRBV10-3
TGTGCCATCAGTGTTAACAGGGAGGAGACCCAGTACTTC
CAISVNREETQYF
>few|12|TRBD1|TRBJ2-1|TRBV11-2
TGTGCCAGCAGCCAGGGGGTGGATGAGCAGTTCTTC
CASSQGVDEQFF